These T cell receptor beta chains were read from a single sample in a study of shared clonotypes between healthy human individuals. The assay was immunoSEQ multiplex PCR, and TCRdb's table has in-frame clones only and misses some. Of about 480,000 clones listed, about 80% are singletons. Material for sequencing was PBMCs. These receptors all come from a woman aged 40 to 55 in good health. Some clones in this sample may be carry-over from other donors' samples. CDR3s include the opening cysteine and the closing phenylalanine or tryptophan. A D gene is named only where the DNA matches it firmly.

D	J	V	CDR3	DNA
NA	TRBJ1-3	TRBV5-6	CASSKPGYSGNTIYF	TGTGCCAGCAGCAAACCAGGGTACTCTGGAAACACCATATATTTT
NA	TRBJ1-2	TRBV9	CASSPLRRSYGYTF	TGTGCCAGCAGCCCCCTCCGACGGTCCTATGGCTACACCTTC
NA	TRBJ1-3	TRBV5-4	CASSLDAGNTIYF	TGTGCCAGCAGCTTGGACGCTGGAAACACCATATATTTT
NA	TRBJ2-1	TRBV9	CASSPSSVGTALEQFF	TGTGCCAGCAGCCCGTCTTCCGTCGGGACGGCCCTTGAGCAGTTCTTC
NA	TRBJ2-1	TRBV10-3	CAISESAQERNEQFF	TGTGCCATCAGTGAGTCTGCTCAGGAGAGGAATGAGCAGTTCTTC
TRBD1	TRBJ1-1	TRBV6-1	CASSERPSDRVGTEAFF	TGTGCCAGCAGTGAACGTCCCAGTGACAGGGTTGGCACTGAAGCTTTCTTT
TRBD2	TRBJ2-1	TRBV29-1	CSVGGGTYNEQFF	TGCAGCGTTGGGGGGGGTACCTACAATGAGCAGTTCTTC
NA	TRBJ1-5	TRBV10-2	CASCDSYSNQPQHF	TGCGCCAGCTGTGATAGCTATAGCAATCAGCCCCAGCATTTT
TRBD2	TRBJ2-1	TRBV5-8	CASSLSGASYNEQFF	TGTGCCAGCAGCCTTAGCGGGGCCTCCTACAATGAGCAGTTCTTC
TRBD1	TRBJ2-4	TRBV29-1	CSVCTGGVVNIQYF	TGCAGCGTCTGCACAGGGGGCGTTGTAAACATTCAGTACTTC